The table lists the clone carrying this TCR beta chain with a few counts. This entry is derived from a study of blood T cells in healthy people across ages. The overall study: About one barcoded beta molecule per two T cells was the capture yield of template switching.

Sample-barcoded 5' priming and a J-beta primer mix drove a second PCR of roughly 6 to 12 cycles. TCRdb reanalysed the 5' RACE reads using MiXCR and keeps one entry per CDR3 protein. The sample consists of approximately 800,000 distinct CDR3 sequences, about three fifths of them appearing once. Sequenced: blood. The clonotype was recovered from a young man in good health.

CDR3 sequence reads: CAISGRDRGSVNTEAFF. CDR3 sequence (DNA): TGTGCCATCAGTGGCCGGGACAGGGGTTCGGTGAACACTGAAGCTTTCTTT. The J gene is TRBJ1-1, the V gene TRBV10-3, with 10 bases that match TRBD1. Trimming cost V 4 bases and J 0 bases; bases outside gene matches: 8. Germline CDR1 ENHRY, CDR2 SYGVKD. The CDR3 consists of 17 residues.